This is a list of T cell receptor beta chains from one sample in a study of blood T cell repertoires in COVID-19. TCRdb's copy holds only in-frame clones and misses some; the assay was immunoSEQ multiplex PCR. The sample has about 70,000 clones; about four fifths are singletons. Material: peripheral blood. The source is a woman aged 70-85 years with acute or convalescent COVID-19. CDR3s include the opening cysteine and the closing phenylalanine or tryptophan. D genes are given only for firm matches. The size field is filled for only some rows; it gives once, few, many or a size class.

CDR3 length,D gene,clone size,J gene,V gene,CDR3 DNA,CDR3 protein
13,-,-,TRBJ2-5,TRBV18,TGTGCCAGCTCACCTGGAGGGATGGAGACCCAGTACTTC,CASSPGGMETQYF
15,-,-,TRBJ1-6,TRBV9,TGTGCCAGCACCCCCTCAGGGGACTATAATTCACCCCTCCACTTT,CASTPSGDYNSPLHF
16,-,-,TRBJ2-2,TRBV3-1/TRBV3-2,TGTGCCAGCAGCTCCTACGGGACTGAAGGAGACGGGGAGCTGTTTTTT,CASSSYGTEGDGELFF
12,-,-,TRBJ1-2,TRBV3-1/TRBV3-2,TGTGCCAGCAGAATACTAGACACTGACTTAACCTTC,CASRILDTDLTF
14,TRBD1,-,TRBJ1-4,TRBV7-2,TGTGCCAGCAGCCCAGGGGGTGGGTGGAAAAAACTGTTTTTT,CASSPGGGWKKLFF
16,TRBD1,-,TRBJ1-2,TRBV6-5,TGTGCCAGCAGTTACATAAGGACAGGGGGATCGTATGGCTACACCTTC,CASSYIRTGGSYGYTF
14,-,-,TRBJ1-1,TRBV18,TGTGCCAGCTCACCAACCGGGGGTGGGACTGAAGCTTTCTTT,CASSPTGGGTEAFF
15,-,-,TRBJ1-3,TRBV19,TGTGCCAGTAGTATGGTTGGGAGCTCTGGAAACACCATATATTTT,CASSMVGSSGNTIYF
14,-,-,TRBJ2-3,TRBV29-1,TGCAGCGTAGGAACAGGGATTTGGGCAGATACGCAGTATTTT,CSVGTGIWADTQYF
15,TRBD1,-,TRBJ1-1,TRBV5-4,TGTGCCAGCAGCTTGAGGACAGGTTCGAACACTGAAGCTTTCTTT,CASSLRTGSNTEAFF
12,-,few,TRBJ1-1,TRBV19,TGTGCCAGTAGAGGAGTGAACACTGAAGCTTTCTTT,CASRGVNTEAFF
13,-,-,TRBJ1-4,TRBV3-1/TRBV3-2,TGTGCCAGCAGCCAAGTTTTGGGCGAAAAACTGTTTTTT,CASSQVLGEKLFF
15,TRBD2,-,TRBJ2-3,TRBV9,TGTGCCAGCAGCGTAGGCGGGAGAGCGGCAGATACGCAGTATTTT,CASSVGGRAADTQYF
17,-,-,TRBJ2-5,TRBV11-2,TGTGCCAGCAGCTTGAGGCGAGCGGATTTGTACCAAGAGACCCAGTACTTC,CASSLRRADLYQETQYF
14,-,-,TRBJ1-2,TRBV18,TGTGCCAGCTCACCAACCACAGGCAACTATGGCTACACCTTC,CASSPTTGNYGYTF
13,-,-,TRBJ1-1,TRBV19,TGTGCCACCGAACTCCGGGGGTTTACTGAAGCTTTCTTT,CATELRGFTEAFF
15,-,-,TRBJ2-3,TRBV29-1,TGCAGCGTGTTGATGGTTGGAGGGGTCACAGATACGCAGTATTTT,CSVLMVGGVTDTQYF
15,-,-,TRBJ1-1,TRBV11-3,TGTGCCAGCAGCTCGGGAGGGGGGCTGAACACTGAAGCTTTCTTT,CASSSGGGLNTEAFF
15,-,-,TRBJ1-3,TRBV9,TGTGCCAGCAGCGTAGGATTACAGGGATTAGACACCATATATTTT,CASSVGLQGLDTIYF
14,TRBD1,-,TRBJ2-7,TRBV9,TGTGCTAGCAGCGTACAGGGGAGCTCCTACGAGCAGTACTTC,CASSVQGSSYEQYF
13,TRBD1,-,TRBJ2-7,TRBV7-3,TGTGCCAGCAGTAGGGGGCCGCCGGGGGAGCAGTACTTC,CASSRGPPGEQYF
15,-,-,TRBJ1-4,TRBV7-9,TGTGCCAGCAGCCCACCCCGCCGGGATAATGAAAAACTGTTTTTT,CASSPPRRDNEKLFF
15,TRBD2,-,TRBJ2-7,TRBV18,TGTGCCAGCTCACCAGGGGGGGGGAAATCCTACGAGCAGTACTTC,CASSPGGGKSYEQYF
14,-,-,TRBJ1-5,TRBV11-2,TGTGCCAGCAGCTTAACCAGGGATATTCAGCCCCAGCATTTT,CASSLTRDIQPQHF
13,-,-,TRBJ1-6,TRBV6-6,TGTGCCAGCAGTTACAGAGTTAACTCACCCCTCCACTTT,CASSYRVNSPLHF
13,-,-,TRBJ2-7,TRBV19,TGTGCCAGTAGTATCCAACACACCTACGAGCAGTACTTC,CASSIQHTYEQYF
15,TRBD2,-,TRBJ2-7,TRBV14,TGTGCCAGCAGCCAGCAGGGACTAAACACCTACGAGCAGTACTTC,CASSQQGLNTYEQYF
15,-,-,TRBJ2-7,TRBV29-1,TGCAGCGTTCGCAGCGGGGGACAGGGTGTCTACGAGCAGTACTTC,CSVRSGGQGVYEQYF
16,TRBD1,-,TRBJ2-1,TRBV7-3,TGTGCCAGCAGCCCAACCCGGGACAGGGGAGATAATGAGCAGTTCTTC,CASSPTRDRGDNEQFF
15,-,once,TRBJ1-6,TRBV6-4,TGTGCCAGCAGTGAAGAGGAAGGGGATAATTCACCCCTCCACTTT,CASSEEEGDNSPLHF
15,TRBD1,-,TRBJ1-3,TRBV19,TGTGCCAGTATTCCGGACAGGTCCTCTGGAAACACCATATATTTT,CASIPDRSSGNTIYF
15,-,-,TRBJ1-5,TRBV28,TGTGCCAGTCTACCTCCTCCGGGGAGTAATCAGCCCCAGCATTTT,CASLPPPGSNQPQHF
14,-,-,TRBJ2-5,TRBV5-1,TGCGCCAGCAGCCCTTGGCGGGGACAAGAGACCCAGTACTTC,CASSPWRGQETQYF
16,-,-,TRBJ2-1,TRBV7-3,TGTGCCAGCAGCCCCCCCAGCGCGTCGTCCTACAATGAGCAGTTCTTC,CASSPPSASSYNEQFF
15,-,once,TRBJ1-5,TRBV6-5,TGTGCCAGCAGTTACCTGCCAGTTAGCAATCAGCCCCAGCATTTT,CASSYLPVSNQPQHF
12,-,-,TRBJ2-3,TRBV5-1,TGCGCCAGCAGCTGGGCTGGGACTCTGCAGTATTTT,CASSWAGTLQYF
13,-,-,TRBJ2-3,TRBV12-3/TRBV12-4,TGTGCCAGCAGGGCAGGGTCTGGAGATACGCAGTATTTT,CASRAGSGDTQYF
13,-,-,TRBJ2-1,TRBV5-1,TGCGCCAGCAGAGGGGAATCCTACAATGAGCAGTTCTTC,CASRGESYNEQFF
15,TRBD1,once,TRBJ2-7,TRBV6-6,TGTGCCAGCAGAACCCCGGGACAGGGGTCCTACGAGCAGTACTTC,CASRTPGQGSYEQYF
12,-,-,TRBJ2-2,TRBV5-1,TGCGCCAGCAGCCGCGAGGCCGGGGAGCTGTTTTTT,CASSREAGELFF
17,TRBD2,-,TRBJ2-3,TRBV28,TGTGCCAGCAGTTCCCCCCGACTAGCGGGAGGGATCCATACGCAGTATTTT,CASSSPRLAGGIHTQYF
15,TRBD1,-,TRBJ1-2,TRBV28,TGTGCCAGCAGTACAAGGACAGGTCTGCTCTATGGCTACACCTTC,CASSTRTGLLYGYTF
15,TRBD2,-,TRBJ2-7,TRBV27,TGTGCCAGCAACAGCGGACTAGCGGCTCCCTACGAGCAGTACTTC,CASNSGLAAPYEQYF
15,TRBD1,-,TRBJ1-2,TRBV18,TGTGCCAGCTCATCTACCGGGACAGACCTCTATGGCTACACCTTC,CASSSTGTDLYGYTF
14,-,-,TRBJ2-1,TRBV12-5,TGTGCTAGTGGTTTGCCCCCAAGGAGGGGTGAGCAGTTCTTC,CASGLPPRRGEQFF
14,TRBD2,-,TRBJ2-2,TRBV3-1/TRBV3-2,TGTGCCAGCAGCCAAAAAGCGGGGACCGGGGAGCTGTTTTTT,CASSQKAGTGELFF
17,-,once,TRBJ2-1,TRBV27,TGTGCCAGCAGTTTACGTAGGCCGAATGAGGCCTACAATGAGCAGTTCTTC,CASSLRRPNEAYNEQFF
14,-,-,TRBJ1-5,TRBV5-1,TGCGCCAGCAGCTTGGGACAGAGCAATCAGCCCCAGCATTTT,CASSLGQSNQPQHF
15,-,-,TRBJ2-3,TRBV6-5,TGTGCCAGCAAGTTTAGCGGCCCTAGCACAGATACGCAGTATTTT,CASKFSGPSTDTQYF
17,TRBD2,once,TRBJ2-5,TRBV7-7,TGTGCTAGCAGCCCTGCCGCGGCGGGAGGACAGAGGGAGACCCAGTACTTC,CASSPAAAGGQRETQYF
15,TRBD1,-,TRBJ1-2,TRBV28,TGTGCCAGCAGTTCCCCGGGACAGGCCCCCTATGGCTACACCTTC,CASSSPGQAPYGYTF
16,TRBD1,-,TRBJ1-1,TRBV6-6,TGTGCCAGCAGCCCCCTGCAGGGGGCGATGAACACTGAAGCTTTCTTT,CASSPLQGAMNTEAFF
12,-,-,TRBJ2-7,TRBV12-5,TGTGCTAGTGGTTTCGCCCGGAGCGAGCAGTACTTC,CASGFARSEQYF
12,-,-,TRBJ2-1,TRBV28,TGTGCCAGCAGTTTACCGTACGGTGAGCAGTTCTTC,CASSLPYGEQFF
16,TRBD1,-,TRBJ1-2,TRBV28,TGTGCCAGCAGTTTTTTCCGGGGCAGGGGGCTCTATGGCTACACCTTC,CASSFFRGRGLYGYTF
14,TRBD1,-,TRBJ2-5,TRBV6-5,TGTGCCAGCAGACGCGCAGGGGGCCGGGAGACCCAGTACTTC,CASRRAGGRETQYF
17,-,-,TRBJ2-5,TRBV5-1,TGCGCCAGCAGCTCCCGGATAGGGAGGTACGGGCAAGAGACCCAGTACTTC,CASSSRIGRYGQETQYF
12,-,few,TRBJ1-5,TRBV7-6,TGTGCCAGCAGCTCTCCTAACCAGCCCCAGCATTTT,CASSSPNQPQHF
15,TRBD1,few,TRBJ2-7,TRBV2,TGTGCCAGCAGCCAAGGAGGGACAGGGAAAGACGAGCAGTACTTC,CASSQGGTGKDEQYF